These T cell receptor beta chains were read from a single sample in a study of cytomegalovirus exposure and HLA in healthy donors. Using immunoSEQ multiplex PCR, the repertoire was profiled, and TCRdb retains in-frame clones only, with some absent. This sample carries around 130,000 clones, 85% to 90% of them seen once, and the ten largest clones take 1.4%. Input material: PBMCs. These receptors came from a man aged 25-45 years in good health and CMV-seronegative. CDR3s include the opening cysteine and the closing phenylalanine or tryptophan. A D gene is named only where the DNA matches it firmly. Part of the rows lack a size; the others show once, few, many or a class for expanded clones.

v_gene	abundance	j_gene	d_gene	CDR3aa	CDR3nt
TRBV5-6	NA	TRBJ2-1	NA	CASSLCGGSPNSYNEQFF	TGTGCCAGCAGCTTGTGTGGGGGGAGCCCGAACTCCTACAATGAGCAGTTCTTC
TRBV27	once	TRBJ2-5	TRBD2	CASSLSEAGRETQYF	TGTGCCAGCAGTTTATCAGAAGCGGGAAGAGAGACCCAGTACTTC
TRBV7-9	NA	TRBJ1-3	NA	CASSLVWGPSGNTIYF	TGTGCCAGCAGCTTAGTTTGGGGCCCCTCTGGAAACACCATATATTTT
TRBV7-2	NA	TRBJ2-1	NA	CASSPGVGYIEQFF	TGTGCCAGCAGCCCAGGGGTCGGGTACATAGAACAGTTCTTC
TRBV18	NA	TRBJ1-5	NA	CASSPDRLSNQPQHF	TGTGCCAGCTCACCAGACAGACTCTCCAATCAGCCCCAGCATTTT
TRBV2	NA	TRBJ2-7	NA	CASTAGGGNYEQYF	TGTGCCAGCACGGCAGGCGGCGGGAACTACGAGCAGTACTTC
TRBV7-3	few	TRBJ1-2	TRBD1	CASSLTQRDSDGYTF	TGTGCCAGCAGCTTAACGCAAAGGGACAGCGATGGCTACACCTTC
TRBV10-3	NA	TRBJ1-4	NA	CAISQNEVNEKLFF	TGTGCCATCAGCCAAAACGAGGTCAATGAAAAACTGTTTTTT
TRBV5-6	NA	TRBJ1-2	TRBD1	CASSPGTGRTVNYGYTF	TGTGCCAGCAGCCCAGGGACAGGCCGGACCGTTAACTATGGCTACACCTTC
TRBV29-1	NA	TRBJ2-1	NA	CSVGGPREQFF	TGCAGCGTGGGGGGACCACGCGAGCAGTTCTTC
TRBV2	NA	TRBJ2-7	NA	CASLSLAASSYEQYF	TGTGCCAGCTTGAGTCTGGCAGCGAGCTCCTACGAGCAGTACTTC
TRBV4-3	NA	TRBJ2-7	TRBD2	CASSQELAGGYEQYF	TGCGCCAGCAGCCAAGAACTAGCGGGAGGTTACGAGCAGTACTTC
TRBV6-5	NA	TRBJ1-1	NA	CAAGQGLTEAFF	TGTGCCGCAGGGCAAGGGCTCACTGAAGCTTTCTTT
TRBV5-8	NA	TRBJ1-1	TRBD1	CASNRGRITEAFF	TGTGCCAGTAACAGGGGGCGCATTACTGAAGCTTTCTTT
TRBV19	NA	TRBJ2-2	TRBD2	CASSISIVAGGSGELFF	TGTGCCAGTAGTATAAGCATCGTGGCGGGAGGTTCCGGGGAGCTGTTTTTT
TRBV23-1	NA	TRBJ2-7	NA	CASRRLSSEQYF	TGCGCCAGCAGAAGATTGTCGAGCGAGCAGTACTTC
TRBV6-4	NA	TRBJ1-2	NA	CASSASDRFHF	TGTGCCAGCAGTGCTTCTGACAGGTTCCACTTC
TRBV30	NA	TRBJ2-1	TRBD1	CAWSARDRQFF	TGTGCCTGGAGCGCCCGGGACAGGCAGTTCTTC
TRBV5-1	NA	TRBJ1-2	TRBD1	CASSLRQGEGYGYTF	TGCGCCAGCAGCTTACGACAGGGTGAGGGCTATGGCTACACCTTC
TRBV14	NA	TRBJ2-1	NA	CASSQGRRGQFF	TGTGCCAGCAGCCAAGGAAGACGGGGTCAGTTCTTC
TRBV7-2	NA	TRBJ2-7	TRBD1	CASSPSTGLGEQYF	TGTGCCAGCAGCCCCTCGACAGGGTTAGGCGAGCAGTACTTC
TRBV5-1	few	TRBJ1-5	NA	CASRPGEGSQPQHF	TGCGCCAGTAGGCCAGGGGAAGGGTCTCAGCCCCAGCATTTT
TRBV7-3	NA	TRBJ2-2	NA	CASSLSRDHTGELFF	TGTGCCAGCAGCTTATCGCGGGACCACACCGGGGAGCTGTTTTTT
TRBV2	few	TRBJ2-3	NA	CASSDTGTRTDTQYF	TGTGCCAGCAGCGACACCGGGACTCGCACAGATACGCAGTATTTT
TRBV10-1	NA	TRBJ2-3	TRBD2	CASSERAAGGTDTQYF	TGCGCCAGCAGTGAGCGCGCAGCGGGAGGCACAGATACGCAGTATTTT
TRBV6-5	NA	TRBJ2-1	TRBD2	CASSYSGEGYNEQFF	TGTGCCAGCAGTTACTCGGGGGAGGGCTACAATGAGCAGTTCTTC
TRBV7-2	NA	TRBJ2-7	NA	CASSPSSYEQYF	TGTGCCAGCAGCCCCAGTTCCTACGAGCAGTACTTC
TRBV5-6	NA	TRBJ2-3	TRBD1	CASSSWGQPFTDTQYF	TGTGCCAGCAGCTCCTGGGGACAGCCATTTACAGATACGCAGTATTTT
TRBV9	NA	TRBJ2-3	TRBD1	CASSPRGLDTQYF	TGTGCCAGCAGCCCCAGGGGGCTAGATACGCAGTATTTT
TRBV19	NA	TRBJ1-6	NA	CASSMGRENSPLHF	TGTGCCAGTAGTATGGGCAGGGAAAATTCACCCCTCCACTTT
TRBV5-1	NA	TRBJ2-1	TRBD2	CASSLVSLSGPAYNEQFF	TGCGCCAGCAGCTTGGTTTCCCTTAGCGGGCCGGCCTACAATGAGCAGTTCTTC
TRBV7-3	once	TRBJ2-2	NA	CASSPDSWLTGELFF	TGTGCCAGCAGCCCAGACAGCTGGTTAACCGGGGAGCTGTTTTTT
TRBV27	NA	TRBJ2-2	TRBD2	CASSLLVAGDTGELFF	TGTGCCAGCAGTTTACTGGTAGCGGGAGACACCGGGGAGCTGTTTTTT
TRBV7-2	once	TRBJ2-7	NA	CASSLHPRGYEQYF	TGTGCCAGCAGCTTACATCCCAGGGGCTACGAGCAGTACTTC
TRBV2	once	TRBJ2-1	TRBD2	CAVKGSSGESRFF	TGTGCCGTAAAGGGATCTAGCGGAGAATCGAGGTTCTTC
TRBV11-2	NA	TRBJ1-2	NA	CASSLDLRQINTF	TGTGCCAGCAGCTTAGATCTAAGACAGATTAACACCTTC
TRBV4-2	NA	TRBJ2-3	NA	CASSPSAQVGPDTQYF	TGTGCCAGCAGCCCCTCAGCACAGGTTGGCCCGGATACGCAGTATTTT
TRBV12-5	NA	TRBJ1-2	NA	CASGFGNGYTF	TGTGCTAGTGGTTTCGGGAATGGCTACACCTTC
TRBV30	NA	TRBJ2-2	TRBD2	CAWSGASGFTGELFF	TGTGCCTGGAGTGGGGCTAGCGGATTCACCGGGGAGCTGTTTTTT
TRBV15	NA	TRBJ2-1	TRBD1	CATSRNRDSYNEQFF	TGTGCCACCAGCAGAAACCGGGACAGCTACAATGAGCAGTTCTTC